The next 17 T cell receptor beta chains were all read from a single sample in a study of regulatory and conventional T cells in RAG deficiency (dated by TCRdb to about 2017). Libraries were built with the immunoSEQ multiplex PCR assay. TCRdb re-hosts the immuneACCESS table, in-frame sequences only. Its copies lack some clones; in the studies checked, an unresolved V gene accounts for under half of them, and the cause for the rest is not known. The sample data list around 37,000 clones, and around 91% of these were observed just once. Approximately 15% of the sample rests with the top ten. The same sample was also used in a study of regulatory T cells. The second study, in turn, reports: In the multiplex PCR, 52 forward TRBV primers and 13 reverse TRBJ primers were used, and assay-based and computational corrections were applied for amplification bias.

Sequencing was done on a sample of CD8+ T cells sorted from blood. The receptors derive from a human donor in good health.

The chain carries TRBV5-1 and TRBJ1-4; D gene uncertain. V lost 0 bases and J 4 bases, leaving 10 bases between the germline ends. Germline loops: CDR1 SGHRS, CDR2 YFSETQ. This CDR3 spans 15 amino acids. The CDR3: CASSLAAPGNEKLFF. The DNA for the CDR3 is TGCGCCAGCAGCTTGGCCGCCCCTGGTAATGAAAAACTGTTTTTT.

The V call is TRBV11-3, the J call TRBJ1-1, with D tentatively TRBD1 (5 bases). This CDR3 is 15 amino acids long. The V gene's germline CDR1 is SGHNT and CDR2 YENEEA. V was clipped by 0 bases and J by 2 bases, with 10 bases between them. The CDR3 DNA sequence: TGTGCCAGCAGCTTAGACAGCAGGGAAAACACTGAAGCTTTCTTT. It specifies CASSLDSRENTEAFF.

The chain has TRBV2 and TRBJ2-7, with D uncertain. The germline V gene has CDR1 SNHLY and CDR2 FYNNEI. The ends were cut back, 2 bases at V and 3 bases at J, with 8 bases in the middle. The CDR3 length is 13 residues. The CDR3 coding sequence is TGTGCCAGCAGTGAACTGGAGAACTACGAGCAGTACTTC. Residues: CASSELENYEQYF. Based on the CDR3 plus reference TRBV2 and TRBJ2-7, the full variable domain is EPEVTQTPSHQVTQMGQEVILRCVPISNHLYFYWYRQILGQKVEFLVSFYNNEISEKSEIFDDQFSVERPDGSNFTLKIRSTKLEDSAMYFCASSELENYEQYFGPGTRLTVT.

This rearrangement joins TRBV4-1 to TRBJ2-1, with D possibly matching TRBD1 (6 bases). V was shortened by 0 bases and J by 6 bases, with 15 bases between the two germline ends. CDR1 and CDR2 from the germline V gene are MGHRA and YSYEKL. The CDR3 is 16 residues long. CDR3 region: CASSQDPPVRGNEQFF. In DNA form, the CDR3 reads TGCGCCAGCAGCCAAGACCCCCCGGTCAGGGGCAATGAGCAGTTCTTC.

This clone has more than one count but fewer than ten. The chain links TRBV5-1 to TRBJ2-6; 7 bases align to TRBD1. Germline trimming cut 3 bases from V and 0 bases from J; bases unmatched to any gene: 6. Germline V gene lookup returns CDR1 SGHRS and CDR2 YFSETQ. The CDR3 is 17 amino acids. The CDR3 coding sequence is TGCGCCAGCAGCTCAGGGGGTTCCTTCTCTGGGGCCAACGTCCTGACTTTC. Translation: CASSSGGSFSGANVLTF.

The CDR3 protein is CASSVEDQAYGYTF. The DNA for the CDR3 is TGTGCCAGCAGCGTAGAGGACCAGGCATATGGCTACACCTTC. The chain is built from TRBV9 and TRBJ1-2, with unresolved D. CDR3 length equals 14 residues. Trimming shortened V by 0 bases and J by 5 bases, and 11 bases separated the two germline ends. Per the germline V gene, CDR1 is SGDLS and CDR2 is YYNGEE.

The chain has TRBV11-2 and TRBJ2-7; no firm D call. There are 11 residues in the CDR3. Germline assignment: CDR1 SGHAT and CDR2 FQNNGV. Trimming removed 5 bases at V and 12 bases at J, with 14 bases between. DNA of the CDR3: TGTGCCAGCAGCCGGTTGGGAAAGAGGTACTTC. Translation: CASSRLGKRYF. The complete variable domain, with remaining parts taken from reference TRBV11-2 and TRBJ2-7, reads EAGVAQSPRYKIIEKRQSVAFWCNPISGHATLYWYQQILGQGPKLLIQFQNNGVVDDSQLPKDRFSAERLKGVDSTLKIQPAKLEDSAVYLCASSRLGKRYFGPGTRLTVT.

The chain is built from TRBV5-1 and TRBJ2-5, with TRBD2 matching 10 bases. The CDR3 length is 15 residues. J lost 4 bases, V lost 0 bases, and 3 bases had no gene match. Germline V gene sequence: CDR1 SGHRS, CDR2 YFSETQ. This chain's CDR3 is CASSLAVAGGETQYF. The CDR3 coding sequence is TGCGCCAGCAGCTTGGCGGTAGCGGGGGGAGAGACCCAGTACTTC.

This clone was detected only once. The genes are TRBV15 and TRBJ1-5; TRBD1 matches at 9 bases. Per the germline V gene, CDR1 is LNHNV and CDR2 is YYDKDF (reference sequence). V shed 3 bases, J shed 7 bases, and the junction held 4 bases outside the gene matches. CDR3 length: 14 residues. The CDR3: CATSRDRGRQPQHF. The CDR3, as DNA: TGTGCCACCAGCAGGGACAGGGGTCGGCAGCCCCAGCATTTT. Full variable domain (outside the CDR3, taken from reference TRBV15 and TRBJ1-5): DAMVIQNPRYQVTQFGKPVTLSCSQTLNHNVMYWYQQKSSQAPKLLFHYYDKDFNNEADTPDNFQSRRPNTSFCFLDIRSPGLGDTAMYLCATSRDRGRQPQHFGDGTRLSIL.

This chain uses TRBV5-1 with TRBJ1-2; 8 bases are shared with TRBD1. Germline assignment: CDR1 SGHRS and CDR2 YFSETQ. V was clipped by 3 bases and J by 4 bases; unmatched bases: 5. This CDR3 spans 14 amino acids. Here the CDR3 DNA reads TGCGCCAGCAGCTCGGACAGGGCCCCCTATGGCTACACCTTC. Amino acids: CASSSDRAPYGYTF.

V is TRBV21-1 and J is TRBJ2-1; TRBD1, as called in the table, went unchecked against the DNA. TRBV21-1 is a pseudogene. This CDR3 is built from 15 residues. The CDR3 loop is CASTRYRVLVNEQFF. In DNA form, the CDR3 reads TGTGCCAGCACCCGATACAGGGTGCTTGTGAATGAGCAGTTCTTC.

V gene TRBV7-3 combines with J gene TRBJ2-7; the D is unclear. The CDR3 runs to 14 residues. Germline CDR1 reads SGHTA; CDR2 reads FQGTGA. Trimming left V 0 bases short and J 1 base short, with 7 bases between. DNA of the CDR3: TGTGCCAGCAGCTTAACAGGATCTTCCTACGAGCAGTACTTC. This codes for CASSLTGSSYEQYF.

The chain links TRBV7-6 to TRBJ2-4, with D perhaps matching TRBD1 (5 bases). V was pared by 5 bases and J by 7 bases, with 9 bases between. The CDR3 sequence is 12 residues long. CDR1 and CDR2 from the germline V gene are SGHVS and FNYEAQ. In DNA, the CDR3 is TGTGCCAGCAGCCCAGACAGTAACATTCAGTACTTC. Its translation: CASSPDSNIQYF.

The chain employs TRBV15 and TRBJ1-1; D uncertain. The CDR3 has 14 residues. V lost 5 bases and J 3 bases, leaving 13 bases between the germline ends. Germline V gene lookup returns CDR1 LNHNV and CDR2 YYDKDF (reference sequence). The CDR3 sequence is CATSWEIGDTEAFF. The CDR3, as DNA: TGTGCCACCAGCTGGGAAATAGGAGACACTGAAGCTTTCTTT.

V gene TRBV28 combines with J gene TRBJ2-2, with D possibly being TRBD1 or TRBD2 (5 bases each). CDR1 and CDR2 (germline): MDHEN, SYDVKM. There are 16 residues in the CDR3. The V and J ends lost 3 bases and 4 bases respectively, with 15 bases between them. The chain's CDR3 is CASSLRGGRGTGELFF. DNA for the CDR3: TGTGCCAGCAGTTTGAGGGGCGGGCGTGGCACCGGGGAGCTGTTTTTT.

This chain uses TRBV2 with TRBJ1-2; the match to TRBD1 covers 8 bases. The CDR3 consists of 15 residues. Germline V gene sequence: CDR1 SNHLY, CDR2 FYNNEI. The ends lost 7 bases at V and 4 bases at J; junction bases unmatched: 11. CDR3 DNA sequence: TGTGCCAGCACCCCCGGACAGGGCGTCTTCTATGGCTACACCTTC. Its translation is CASTPGQGVFYGYTF.

The rearrangement links TRBV5-6 to TRBJ2-5; possible D gene TRBD2, 6 bases. CDR1 and CDR2 from the germline V gene are SGHDT and YYEEEE. V shed 0 bases and J shed 4 bases, with 10 bases lying between them. The CDR3 is 14 residues long. This chain's CDR3 is CASSLALEGETQYF. The CDR3 DNA follows: TGTGCCAGCAGCTTGGCGTTGGAGGGAGAGACCCAGTACTTC.